The T cell receptor beta chain described here comes from a study of T-cell reconstitution after alpha-beta-depleted transplantation in children (dated by TCRdb to the mid-2010s). Describing the broader study: T-cell immune reconstitution after TCRalphabeta/CD19-depleted allogeneic hematopoietic cell transplantation in children was quantitatively tracked in the study by means of TCR repertoire profiling. Overall study outcomes, separate from this receptor: About two months after transplant, the apparently early recovery of alphabetaT-cell counts reportedly depended on just several hundred clones that had expanded rapidly and came from non-depleted graft cells. Hyperexpanded clone frequencies declined over subsequent months; after one year, T-cell counts and TCRbeta diversity were mostly attributed to newly produced T cells. In some patients, the high TCRbeta diversity seen at day 60 was put down to recipient T cells and intrathymic progenitors that had survived conditioning.

The CDR3 has 16 amino acids, counting the end cysteine and phenylalanine. Here the CDR3 DNA is all that survives: 48 bases in frame from base 1. V ends up 4 bases short and J 2 bases short, with an unmatched junction base count of 9. From the germline V gene, CDR1 is SGHDT and CDR2 is YYEEEE. This clonotype came up many times. Its antigen specificity is not known. Within one base of it there is no much larger clone, and no base qualities were kept. Taken with the paper, the label for treatment or condition translates to: allogeneic hematopoietic cell transplantation with graft depleted of TCRalphabeta T cells and CD19 B cells. TCRalphabeta/CD19-depleted allogeneic hematopoietic cell grafts were given to the transplant recipients, all of whom were children. Preparation of the library involved PCR. The sequencer listed for this sample is Illumina HiSeq 2500. TCR library preparation used molecular barcoding, with unique molecular identifiers applied to normalize quantification of the TCRbeta repertoire. TCRdb took the public reads, trimmed them with fastp at Q25, ran MiXCR for clone calling and kept in-frame beta chains. Identical CDR3 proteins give one entry, which carries the most common genes and DNA. Present in this sample are about 310,000 distinct CDR3 sequences, around 25% of which were seen just once. About 10% of the sample is in the top ten clones.

This TCR derives from a male patient aged 10 to 17 who had a stem cell transplant for acute lymphoblastic leukemia, so the T cells may come from the graft donor. Material: PBMCs, mostly from graft donor cells, obtained 180 days after TCRalphabeta/CD19-depleted stem cell transplant. In this chain, TRBV5-6 is recombined with TRBJ2-3; TRBD1 fits 8 bases in the junction. The CDR3 region: CASSLLGQGYTDTQYF. The nucleotides are TGTGCCAGCAGCCTCCTTGGACAGGGCTACACAGATACGCAGTATTTT.